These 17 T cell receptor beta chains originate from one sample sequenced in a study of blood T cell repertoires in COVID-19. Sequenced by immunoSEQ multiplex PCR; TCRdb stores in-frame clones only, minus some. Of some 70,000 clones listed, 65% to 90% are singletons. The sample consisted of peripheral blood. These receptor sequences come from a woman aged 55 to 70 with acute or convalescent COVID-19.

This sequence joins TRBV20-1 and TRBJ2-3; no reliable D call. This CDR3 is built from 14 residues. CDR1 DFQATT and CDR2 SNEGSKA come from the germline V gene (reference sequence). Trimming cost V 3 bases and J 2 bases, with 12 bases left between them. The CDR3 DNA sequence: TGCAGTGCTAGTGTTGACACCCACACAGATACGCAGTATTTT. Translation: CSASVDTHTDTQYF.

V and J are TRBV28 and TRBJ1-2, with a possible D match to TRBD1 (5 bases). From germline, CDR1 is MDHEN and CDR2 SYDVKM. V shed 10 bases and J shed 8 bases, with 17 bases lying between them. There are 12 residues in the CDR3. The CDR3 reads CAIPKGVRGYTF. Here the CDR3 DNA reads TGTGCCATCCCAAAAGGGGTCCGAGGCTACACCTTC.

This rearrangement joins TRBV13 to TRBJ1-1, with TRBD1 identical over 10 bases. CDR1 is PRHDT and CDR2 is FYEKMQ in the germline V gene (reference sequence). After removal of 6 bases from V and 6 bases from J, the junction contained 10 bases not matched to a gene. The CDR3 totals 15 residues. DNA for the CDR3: TGTGCCAGCAGTCAGAGACCGGGACAGGGGTCTGAAGCTTTCTTT. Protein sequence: CASSQRPGQGSEAFF.

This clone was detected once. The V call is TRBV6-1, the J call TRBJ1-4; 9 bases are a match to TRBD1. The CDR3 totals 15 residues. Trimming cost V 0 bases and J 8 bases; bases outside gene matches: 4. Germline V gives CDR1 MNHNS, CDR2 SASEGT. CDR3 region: CASSEAGTGREKLFF. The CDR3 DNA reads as TGTGCCAGCAGTGAAGCCGGGACAGGGAGAGAAAAACTGTTTTTT.

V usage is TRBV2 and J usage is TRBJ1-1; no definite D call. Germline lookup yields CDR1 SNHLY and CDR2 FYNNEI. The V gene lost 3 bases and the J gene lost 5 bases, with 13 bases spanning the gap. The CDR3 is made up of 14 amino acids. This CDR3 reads CASSEEGLLTEAFF. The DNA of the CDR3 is TGTGCCAGCAGTGAGGAGGGATTGCTAACTGAAGCTTTCTTT.

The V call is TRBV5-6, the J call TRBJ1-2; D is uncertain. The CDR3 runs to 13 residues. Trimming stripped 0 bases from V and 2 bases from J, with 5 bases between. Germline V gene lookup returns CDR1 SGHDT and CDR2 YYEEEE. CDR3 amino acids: CASSLGTNYGYTF. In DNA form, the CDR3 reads TGTGCCAGCAGCTTGGGCACAAACTATGGCTACACCTTC.

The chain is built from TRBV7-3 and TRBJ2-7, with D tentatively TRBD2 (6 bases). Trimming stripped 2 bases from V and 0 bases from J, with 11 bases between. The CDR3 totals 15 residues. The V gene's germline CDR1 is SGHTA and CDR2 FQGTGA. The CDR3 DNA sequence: TGTGCCAGCAGCTTAGCGGGGTCGAGCTCCTACGAGCAGTACTTC. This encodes CASSLAGSSSYEQYF.

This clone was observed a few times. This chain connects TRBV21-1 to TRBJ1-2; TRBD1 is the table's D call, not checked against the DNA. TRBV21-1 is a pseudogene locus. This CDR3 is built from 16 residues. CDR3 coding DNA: TGTGCCAGCAGCAATCCTACTACGACAGGTGGCTATGGCTACACCTTC. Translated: CASSNPTTTGGYGYTF.

CDR3 DNA sequence: TGTGCCACCAGCAGATTGAGCTCTGGAAACACCATATATTTT. Its translation: CATSRLSSGNTIYF. The rearrangement uses TRBV15 and TRBJ1-3, with no clear D. Trimming shortened V by 2 bases and J by 0 bases, and 5 bases separated the two germline ends. This CDR3 is 14 amino acids long. The germline V gene encodes CDR1 LNHNV and CDR2 YYDKDF (reference sequence).

CDR3 sequence (DNA): TGTGCCAGCAGGGAGTCCCGTCAGCCCCAGCATTTT. This sequence encodes CASRESRQPQHF. The chain carries TRBV6-5 and TRBJ1-5; D gene ambiguous. V lost 6 bases, J lost 6 bases, and 9 bases lay in between. Germline V gene data show CDR1 as MNHEY and CDR2 as SVGAGI. This CDR3 has 12 residues.

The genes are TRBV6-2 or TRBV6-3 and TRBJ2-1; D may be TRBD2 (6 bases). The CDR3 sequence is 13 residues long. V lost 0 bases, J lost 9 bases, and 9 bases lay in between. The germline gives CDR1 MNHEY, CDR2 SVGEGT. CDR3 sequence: CASSYSQGGEQFF. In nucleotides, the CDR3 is TGTGCCAGCAGTTACTCGCAGGGAGGTGAGCAGTTCTTC.

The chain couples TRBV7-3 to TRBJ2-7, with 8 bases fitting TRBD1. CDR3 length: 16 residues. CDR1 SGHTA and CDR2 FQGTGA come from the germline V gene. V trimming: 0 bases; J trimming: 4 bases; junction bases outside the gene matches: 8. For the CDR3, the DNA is TGTGCCAGCAGCTTAACCTTTGAGACAGGGGTATACGAGCAGTACTTC. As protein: CASSLTFETGVYEQYF.

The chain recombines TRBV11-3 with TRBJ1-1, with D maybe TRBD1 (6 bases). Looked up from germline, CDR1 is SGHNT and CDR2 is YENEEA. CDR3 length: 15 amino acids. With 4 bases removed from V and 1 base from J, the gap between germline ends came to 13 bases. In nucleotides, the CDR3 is TGTGCCAGCAGCTCTACCGGGACACGGAACACTGAAGCTTTCTTT. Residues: CASSSTGTRNTEAFF.

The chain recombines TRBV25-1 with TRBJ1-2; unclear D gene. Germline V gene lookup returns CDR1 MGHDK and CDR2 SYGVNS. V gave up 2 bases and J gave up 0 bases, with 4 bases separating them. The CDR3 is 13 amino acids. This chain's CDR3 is CASSEPTNYGYTF. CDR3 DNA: TGTGCCAGCAGTGAACCTACTAACTATGGCTACACCTTC.

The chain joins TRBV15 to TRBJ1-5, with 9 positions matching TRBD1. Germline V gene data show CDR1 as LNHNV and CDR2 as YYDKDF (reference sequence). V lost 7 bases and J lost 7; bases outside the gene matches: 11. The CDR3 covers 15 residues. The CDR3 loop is CATTIDGQGNQPQHF. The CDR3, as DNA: TGTGCCACCACTATTGACGGACAGGGGAACCAGCCCCAGCATTTT.

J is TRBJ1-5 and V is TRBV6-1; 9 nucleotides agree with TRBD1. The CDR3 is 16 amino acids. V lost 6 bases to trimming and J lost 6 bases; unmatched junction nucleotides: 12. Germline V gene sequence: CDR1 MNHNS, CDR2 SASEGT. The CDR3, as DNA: TGTGCCAGCAGGGAAATACCGGGACAGGGATTTCAGCCCCAGCATTTT. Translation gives CASREIPGQGFQPQHF.

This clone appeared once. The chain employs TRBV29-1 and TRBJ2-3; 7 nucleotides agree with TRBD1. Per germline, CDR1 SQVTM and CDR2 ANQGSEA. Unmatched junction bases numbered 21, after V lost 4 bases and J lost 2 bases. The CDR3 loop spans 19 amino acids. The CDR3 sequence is CSVVYYRGDRPLFTDTQYF. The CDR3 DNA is TGCAGCGTTGTTTATTACAGGGGAGATCGTCCTCTTTTCACAGATACGCAGTATTTT.